This is a list of T cell receptor beta chains from one sample in a study of CD8 T cell repertoires and HIV-1 epitope variants. Which antigens these TCRs recognize remains unknown. Profiled with immunoSEQ multiplex PCR; TCRdb holds only in-frame clones, not every one. The table lists about 5,800 clones, 64% of them singletons. The sequenced material came from cultured CD8+ T cells derived from PBMCs. The receptors here all came from a male donor with HIV. Each CDR3 is given without its conserved first and last residue.

v_call	cdr3_aa
TRBV28	ASLDQTSTDTQY
TRBV5-4	ASSFGQGSYEQY
TRBV5-4	ASSALDRGVGGNTIY
TRBV5-1	ASSPRDSLTYNEQF
TRBV18	ASSRQVRAGNTIY
TRBV28	ASSFAAVWGDEQF
TRBV13	ASSSPGGRETQY
TRBV5-1	ASSPEGGVAGGISTDTQY
TRBV7-1	ASSLGQYLREQY
TRBV6-5	ASSDRESLNEQF
TRBV5-8	ASSVDIEAF
TRBV19	ASSPGPQREQY
TRBV19	ASSLEAARQGLYEQY
TRBV5-5	ASSWDTKNTEAF
TRBV29-1	SGLQGDITEAF
TRBV29-1	SVDRTDNYGYT